The 23 T cell receptor beta chains given below trace back to one sample, sequenced in a study of T cells in Graves' hyperthyroidism and ophthalmopathy (dated by TCRdb to the late 2010s). Library generation was performed with multiplex PCR. This sample was sequenced with an Illumina HiSeq 2000. The TCR beta CDR3 regions were amplified from RNA transcripts. A first-round RT-PCR of the TCR CDR3 used the HTBI primer set with the Qiagen OneStep RT-PCR kit. The public reads were reprocessed in TCRdb via fastp at Q25 and MiXCR, keeping in-frame beta chains. When rows share a CDR3 protein, they turn into one entry using the most common DNA and genes. This sample comprises more than 300,000 distinct CDR3 sequences, roughly 14% of them detected only once. Less than 20% of the sample is held by the ten biggest clonotypes. The material sequenced was blood. These receptors originate from a woman in her 30s with Graves' ophthalmopathy.

V is TRBV12-3 or TRBV12-4 and J is TRBJ1-3; unclear D gene. V lost 6 bases to trimming and J lost 2 bases, with 5 bases between them. The CDR3 length is 12 residues. The DNA of the CDR3 is TGTGCCAGCAGACCTCCTGGAAACACCATATATTTT. It encodes CASRPPGNTIYF.

This clonotype has a count of ten or more. V gene TRBV27 combines with J gene TRBJ1-6; D is possibly TRBD1 (5 bases). Per the germline V gene, CDR1 is MNHEY and CDR2 is SMNVEV (reference sequence). The length of the CDR3 is 13 residues. Trimming stripped 3 bases from V and 11 bases from J, with 11 bases between. CDR3 in DNA: TGTGCCAGCAGTTTGGCGTGGGGCACACCCCTCCACTTT. This encodes CASSLAWGTPLHF.

This clonotype has ten or more counts. This chain links TRBV2 with TRBJ2-5, with 10 bases lining up with TRBD1. V was pared by 2 bases and J by 5 bases, with 5 bases of the junction left unmatched. This CDR3 has 15 residues. Germline V gives CDR1 SNHLY, CDR2 FYNNEI. Written as DNA, the CDR3 is TGTGCCAGCAGTGAAATTGGGACAGGGGCGGAGACCCAGTACTTC. Protein product: CASSEIGTGAETQYF. Filled out from reference TRBV2 and TRBJ2-5, the complete variable domain reads EPEVTQTPSHQVTQMGQEVILRCVPISNHLYFYWYRQILGQKVEFLVSFYNNEISEKSEIFDDQFSVERPDGSNFTLKIRSTKLEDSAMYFCASSEIGTGAETQYFGPGTRLLVL.

This clonotype came up many times. The chain couples TRBV7-2 to TRBJ1-4; no clear D. Trimming left V 5 bases short and J 0 bases short, with 10 bases between. CDR3 length equals 15 residues. Germline lookup yields CDR1 SGHTA and CDR2 FQGNSA. The CDR3 DNA reads TGTGCCAGCAGCGCCGAGCTTGCAACTAATGAAAAACTGTTTTTT. Its protein is CASSAELATNEKLFF.

This clonotype was seen at least ten times. This clone may be a read error of a much larger clone one base away. The chain recombines TRBV18 with TRBJ2-3; D is possibly TRBD1 (6 bases). The germline CDR1 and CDR2 sequences are KGHSH and LQKENI. The V gene lost 2 bases and the J gene lost 2 bases, with 8 bases spanning the gap. This CDR3 has 14 residues. The CDR3 sequence: CASSPRGYTDTQYF. CDR3 nucleotides: TGTGCCAGCTCACCAAGGGGGTACACAGATACGCAGTATTTT.

In its sample, this clonotype was seen a few times. This chain joins TRBV5-1 and TRBJ2-7, with D possibly TRBD2 on 5 matching bases. The CDR3 spans 14 residues. Trimming removed 0 bases at V and 2 bases at J, with 9 bases between. Germline V gives CDR1 SGHRS, CDR2 YFSETQ. In DNA, the CDR3 is TGCGCCAGCAGCTTGGAGAGGGAACCCTACGAGCAGTACTTC. Its protein product is CASSLEREPYEQYF.

This clonotype was observed at least ten times. The CDR3 DNA reads TGCGCCAGCAGCCAAGGAATGAGCGGAAACACCATATATTTT. Amino acid sequence: CASSQGMSGNTIYF. This rearrangement joins TRBV4-1 to TRBJ1-3; D is undetermined. The ends were cut back, 1 base at V and 4 bases at J, with 8 bases in the middle. The germline gives CDR1 MGHRA, CDR2 YSYEKL. This CDR3 has 14 residues.

The V and J genes are TRBV15 and TRBJ2-1, with D possibly matching TRBD1 (6 bases). Trimming removed 0 bases at V and 8 bases at J, with 17 bases between. The CDR3 covers 16 residues. From germline, CDR1 is LNHNV and CDR2 YYDKDF (reference sequence). CDR3 loop: CATSRDHSGVRDEQFF. The CDR3 DNA follows: TGTGCCACCAGCAGAGATCATTCAGGGGTCAGGGATGAGCAGTTCTTC.

As for this clonotype: Germline is not matched at one junction end, which may reflect a read error. The V call is TRBV20-1, the J call TRBJ1-1, with 9 bases lining up with TRBD1. The length of the CDR3 is 16 residues. Germline lookup yields CDR1 DFQATT and CDR2 SNEGSKA (reference sequence). DNA for the CDR3: TGCAGTTCTAGAGAAGGGACAGGGTGGGGAATAAGTGAAGCTTTCTTT. It specifies CSSREGTGWGISEAFF.

The chain has TRBV4-1 and TRBJ2-7; D tentatively fits TRBD1 or TRBD2 (6 bases each). Germline V gene sequence: CDR1 MGHRA, CDR2 YSYEKL. The CDR3 spans 13 residues. V shed 5 bases and J shed 7 bases, with 15 bases lying between them. CDR3 sequence: CASSYRETREQYF. Here the CDR3 DNA reads TGCGCCAGCAGCTACAGGGAGACTAGGGAGCAGTACTTC.

This clonotype occurred many times. This rearrangement joins TRBV6-1 to TRBJ2-7; the match to TRBD2 covers 7 bases. Trimming removed 7 bases from V and 3 bases from J; junction bases left unmatched: 15. Germline assignment: CDR1 MNHNS and CDR2 SASEGT. The CDR3 covers 16 residues. The CDR3 bases are TGTGCCAGCACCCCAAGAGGACGGGGAGGGTTCTACGAGCAGTACTTC. Amino acid sequence: CASTPRGRGGFYEQYF.

The V call is TRBV29-1, the J call TRBJ1-2; D ambiguous. Trimming took off 0 bases at V and 3 bases at J, with 11 bases between the two ends. The germline CDR1 and CDR2 sequences are SQVTM and ANQGSEA. The CDR3 is 14 residues long. CDR3 protein: CSVEEREPYYGYTF. The DNA of the CDR3 is TGCAGCGTTGAAGAAAGGGAACCTTACTATGGCTACACCTTC.

The V gene is TRBV14, the J gene TRBJ2-1; tentative D call: TRBD1 (5 bases). This CDR3 is 15 amino acids long. Between the trimmed V and J ends, which lost 1 base and 4 bases, there was a span of 11 bases. CDR1 and CDR2 from the germline V gene are SGHDN and FVKESK. The CDR3 coding sequence is TGTGCCAGCAGCCAAGGGTGGGGCGCTTACAATGAGCAGTTCTTC. It specifies CASSQGWGAYNEQFF.

This clonotype was recorded at least ten times. The V gene is TRBV2, the J gene TRBJ1-5, with D possibly TRBD1 on 5 matching bases. The CDR3 is made up of 14 amino acids. The V gene lost 4 bases and the J gene lost 6 bases, with 13 bases spanning the gap. The germline V gene encodes CDR1 SNHLY and CDR2 FYNNEI. The CDR3 coding sequence is TGTGCCAGCAGTGCGGGGCCGGAGGGTCAGCCCCAGCATTTT. This codes for CASSAGPEGQPQHF.

This clonotype was seen a handful of times. The chain employs TRBV9 and TRBJ2-2, with 7 nucleotides matching TRBD1. Per germline, CDR1 SGDLS and CDR2 YYNGEE. CDR3 length equals 15 residues. Germline trimming cut 4 bases from V and 6 bases from J; bases unmatched to any gene: 9. CDR3: CASSPTTGKPGELFF. The CDR3, as DNA: TGTGCCAGCAGCCCGACGACAGGGAAACCCGGGGAGCTGTTTTTT.

This clonotype occurred many times. The chain couples TRBV12-3 or TRBV12-4 to TRBJ2-7; tentatively, D is TRBD1 (6 bases). The V end lost 3 bases, the J end lost 3 bases, and 18 bases lay between the germline ends. This CDR3 region has 16 residues. CDR3 in amino acids: CASSLRGTPGIYEQYF. In DNA form, the CDR3 reads TGTGCCAGCAGTTTGAGAGGGACACCCGGGATCTACGAGCAGTACTTC.

This clonotype was seen at least ten times. This chain uses TRBV20-1 with TRBJ1-1, with D possibly TRBD1 on 5 matching bases. V lost 1 base and J lost 4, with 16 bases in between. This CDR3 region has 15 residues. CDR1 and CDR2 (germline): DFQATT, SNEGSKA (reference sequence). CDR3 loop: CSARGGAESFTEAFF. The CDR3 region has the DNA TGCAGTGCTAGAGGTGGGGCGGAAAGTTTCACTGAAGCTTTCTTT.

Ten or more counts support this clonotype. The chain has TRBV9 and TRBJ2-7; no clear D. The CDR3 spans 15 residues. V lost 4 bases and J 6 bases, leaving 20 bases between the germline ends. Germline CDR1 reads SGDLS; CDR2 reads YYNGEE. CDR3 protein: CASSLSPIGPAEQYF. CDR3 sequence (DNA): TGTGCCAGCAGCTTATCACCGATAGGCCCCGCCGAGCAGTACTTC.

This clonotype was recorded a few times. This chain connects TRBV12-5 to TRBJ2-5, with unresolved D. CDR3 length equals 13 residues. Per the germline V gene, CDR1 is LGHNT and CDR2 is FRNRAP. Trimming cost V 5 bases and J 5 bases, with 12 bases left between them. The CDR3 DNA reads TGTGCTAGTGGTATCGATAGGGTTGAGACCCAGTACTTC. This codes for CASGIDRVETQYF.

The chain has TRBV28 and TRBJ2-5; 13 bases map to TRBD2. Trimming cost V 5 bases and J 4 bases; bases outside gene matches: 7. CDR3 length equals 16 residues. Germline V gene sequence: CDR1 MDHEN, CDR2 SYDVKM. In nucleotides, the CDR3 is TGTGCCAGCAGTCAACTAGCGGGGGGGCCGTCAGAGACCCAGTACTTC. As protein: CASSQLAGGPSETQYF.

The chain recombines TRBV12-5 with TRBJ2-1; 13 nucleotides match TRBD2. This CDR3 region has 19 residues. Per the germline V gene, CDR1 is LGHNT and CDR2 is FRNRAP. Losses at the gene ends were 6 bases for V and 1 base for J; bases not matched to a gene: 12. The CDR3 region is CASGPNPLAGGQSYNEQFF. The CDR3 coding sequence is TGTGCTAGTGGGCCCAATCCACTAGCGGGAGGGCAATCCTACAATGAGCAGTTCTTC.

This clonotype was counted many times. The gene calls are TRBV3-1 and TRBJ2-7, with D maybe TRBD1 (6 bases). The germline V gene has CDR1 LGHDT and CDR2 YNNKEL (reference sequence). Trimming stripped 1 base from V and 3 bases from J, with 16 bases between. The CDR3 runs to 16 residues. CDR3 residues: CASSQGGPGDDYEQYF. The CDR3 region has the DNA TGTGCCAGCAGCCAAGGGGGGCCTGGGGACGACTACGAGCAGTACTTC.

V and J are TRBV19 and TRBJ2-1; the match to TRBD2 covers 7 bases. This CDR3 spans 15 amino acids. CDR1 is LNHDA and CDR2 is SQIVND in the germline V gene (reference sequence). After removal of 3 bases from V and 6 bases from J, the junction contained 8 bases not matched to a gene. CDR3 amino acids: CASSIRRLASNEQFF. The CDR3 coding sequence is TGTGCCAGTAGTATCCGGAGACTAGCATCCAATGAGCAGTTCTTC.